This TCR beta chain was sequenced during a study of patients and donors after allogeneic stem cell transplantation. TCRdb called the RT-PCR reads again in MiXCR, with one record for every CDR3 protein. The sample includes 920,000 or so distinct CDR3 sequences, 18% of them seen just once. This clonotype originated in a human donor who was either an allogeneic HSCT recipient or a stem cell or donor lymphocyte infusion donor (not recorded which). It is not recorded whose cells these are; they may come from a transplant donor. Source material: blood, either unsorted or a sorted T cell fraction (not recorded which).

The CDR3 loop is CASSVTLAEWDEQYF. The CDR3 nucleotides are TGTGCCAGCAGCGTTACACTAGCGGAGTGGGACGAGCAGTACTTC. The chain links TRBV9 to TRBJ2-7, with 8 bases identical to TRBD2. V shed 2 bases and J 5 bases; nucleotides not matched to a gene: 9. The CDR3 sequence is 15 residues long. Germline values: CDR1 SGDLS, CDR2 YYNGEE.